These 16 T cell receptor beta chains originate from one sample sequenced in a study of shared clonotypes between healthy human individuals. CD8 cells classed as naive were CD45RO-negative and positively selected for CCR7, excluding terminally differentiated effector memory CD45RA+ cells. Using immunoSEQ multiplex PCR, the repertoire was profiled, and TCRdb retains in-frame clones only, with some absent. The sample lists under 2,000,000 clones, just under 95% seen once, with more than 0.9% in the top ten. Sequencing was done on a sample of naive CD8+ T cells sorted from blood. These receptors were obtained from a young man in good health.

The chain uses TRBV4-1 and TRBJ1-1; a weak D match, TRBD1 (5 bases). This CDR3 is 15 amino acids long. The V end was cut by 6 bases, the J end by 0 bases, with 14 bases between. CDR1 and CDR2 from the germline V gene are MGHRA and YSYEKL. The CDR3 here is CASRLRDGVNTEAFF. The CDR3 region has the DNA TGCGCCAGCAGACTCCGGGACGGCGTGAACACTGAAGCTTTCTTT.

CDR3 nucleotides: TGTGCCAGTAGTATAGATATGGGGAACTCCTACGAGCAGTACTTC. Encoded protein: CASSIDMGNSYEQYF. The chain carries TRBV19 and TRBJ2-7; D is ambiguous. The ends were cut back, 0 bases at V and 0 bases at J, with 9 bases in the middle. The CDR3 covers 15 residues. Per the germline V gene, CDR1 is LNHDA and CDR2 is SQIVND (reference sequence). The entire variable domain, with the rest obtained from reference TRBV19 and TRBJ2-7, is as follows: DGGITQSPKYLFRKEGQNVTLSCEQNLNHDAMYWYRQDPGQGLRLIYYSQIVNDFQKGDIAEGYSVSREKKESFPLTVTSAQKNPTAFYLCASSIDMGNSYEQYFGPGTRLTVT.

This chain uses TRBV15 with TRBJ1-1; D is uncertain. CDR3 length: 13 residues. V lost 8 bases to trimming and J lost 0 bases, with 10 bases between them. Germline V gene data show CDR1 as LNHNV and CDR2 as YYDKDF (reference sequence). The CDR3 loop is CATSGVMNTEAFF. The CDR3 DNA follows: TGTGCCACCTCCGGAGTCATGAACACTGAAGCTTTCTTT.

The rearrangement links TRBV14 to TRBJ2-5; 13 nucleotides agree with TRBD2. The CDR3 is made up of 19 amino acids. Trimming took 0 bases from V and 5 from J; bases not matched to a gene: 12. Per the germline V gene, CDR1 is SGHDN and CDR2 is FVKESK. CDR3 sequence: CASSQEWTSGGQAWETQYF. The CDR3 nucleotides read TGTGCCAGCAGCCAAGAATGGACTAGCGGGGGCCAGGCCTGGGAGACCCAGTACTTC.

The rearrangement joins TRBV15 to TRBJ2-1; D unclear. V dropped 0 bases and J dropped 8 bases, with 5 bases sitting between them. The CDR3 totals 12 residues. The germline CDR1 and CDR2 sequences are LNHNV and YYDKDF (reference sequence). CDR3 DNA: TGTGCCACCAGCAGAGATTGGGATGAGCAGTTCTTC. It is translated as CATSRDWDEQFF.

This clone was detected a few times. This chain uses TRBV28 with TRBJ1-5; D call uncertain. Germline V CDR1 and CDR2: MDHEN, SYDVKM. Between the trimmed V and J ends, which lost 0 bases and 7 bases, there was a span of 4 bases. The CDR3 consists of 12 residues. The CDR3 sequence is CASSLWDQPQHF. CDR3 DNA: TGTGCCAGCAGTTTATGGGACCAGCCCCAGCATTTT.

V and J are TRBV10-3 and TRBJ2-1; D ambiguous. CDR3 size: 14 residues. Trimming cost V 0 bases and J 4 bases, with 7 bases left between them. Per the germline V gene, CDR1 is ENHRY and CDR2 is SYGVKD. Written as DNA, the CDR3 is TGTGCCATCAGTGAGTCGAAGGGTTACAATGAGCAGTTCTTC. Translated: CAISESKGYNEQFF.

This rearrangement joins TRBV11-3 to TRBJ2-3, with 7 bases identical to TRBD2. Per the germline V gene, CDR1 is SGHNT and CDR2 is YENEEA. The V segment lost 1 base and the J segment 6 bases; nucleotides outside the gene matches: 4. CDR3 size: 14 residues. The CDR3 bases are TGTGCCAGCAGCTTAGTTGGCGGGGGTGATACGCAGTATTTT. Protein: CASSLVGGGDTQYF.

The CDR3 protein is CASSTGDYEQYF. The CDR3 coding sequence is TGTGCCAGCAGTACAGGGGACTACGAGCAGTACTTC. V gene TRBV2 combines with J gene TRBJ2-7; TRBD1 matches 7 bases. Germline assignment: CDR1 SNHLY and CDR2 FYNNEI. This CDR3 contains 12 residues. V trimming: 5 bases; J trimming: 3 bases; junction bases outside the gene matches: 1. Complete variable domain (other parts from reference TRBV2 and TRBJ2-7): EPEVTQTPSHQVTQMGQEVILRCVPISNHLYFYWYRQILGQKVEFLVSFYNNEISEKSEIFDDQFSVERPDGSNFTLKIRSTKLEDSAMYFCASSTGDYEQYFGPGTRLTVT.

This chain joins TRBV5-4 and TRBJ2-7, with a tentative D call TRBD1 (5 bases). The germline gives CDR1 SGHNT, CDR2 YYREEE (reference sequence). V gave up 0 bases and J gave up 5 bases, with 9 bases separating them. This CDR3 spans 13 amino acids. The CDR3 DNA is TGTGCCAGCAGCTTGGCAAGGGGCGACGAGCAGTACTTC. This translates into CASSLARGDEQYF.

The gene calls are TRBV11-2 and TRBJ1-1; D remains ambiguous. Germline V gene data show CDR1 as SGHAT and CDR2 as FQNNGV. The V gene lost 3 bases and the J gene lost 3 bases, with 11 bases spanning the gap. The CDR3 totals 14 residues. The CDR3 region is CASSFVRWYTEAFF. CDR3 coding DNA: TGTGCCAGCAGCTTCGTTCGGTGGTACACTGAAGCTTTCTTT.

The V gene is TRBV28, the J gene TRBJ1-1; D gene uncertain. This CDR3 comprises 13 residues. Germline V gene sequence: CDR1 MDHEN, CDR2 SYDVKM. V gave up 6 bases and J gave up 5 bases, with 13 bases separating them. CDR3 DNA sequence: TGTGCCAGCAGCCTTCGGGGAAAAACTGAAGCTTTCTTT. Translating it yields CASSLRGKTEAFF.

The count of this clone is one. The CDR3 nucleotides are TGTGCCAGCACTCACAGGGGGCAAGAGACCCAGTACTTC. This sequence encodes CASTHRGQETQYF. The chain employs TRBV27 and TRBJ2-5; TRBD1 aligns across 8 bases. This CDR3 has 13 amino acids. Losses at the gene ends were 7 bases for V and 2 bases for J; bases not matched to a gene: 3. The germline CDR1 and CDR2 sequences are MNHEY and SMNVEV (reference sequence).

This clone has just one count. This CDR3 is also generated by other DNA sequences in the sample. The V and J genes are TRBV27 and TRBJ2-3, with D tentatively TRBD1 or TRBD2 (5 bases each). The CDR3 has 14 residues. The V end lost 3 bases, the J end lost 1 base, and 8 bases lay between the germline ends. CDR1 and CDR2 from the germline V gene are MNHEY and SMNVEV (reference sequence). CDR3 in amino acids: CASSLGPGTDTQYF. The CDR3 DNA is TGTGCCAGCAGTTTGGGACCCGGCACAGATACGCAGTATTTT.

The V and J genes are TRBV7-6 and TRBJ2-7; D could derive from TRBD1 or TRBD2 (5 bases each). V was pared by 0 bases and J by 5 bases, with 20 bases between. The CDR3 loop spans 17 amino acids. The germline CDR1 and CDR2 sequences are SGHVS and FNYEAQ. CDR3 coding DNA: TGTGCCAGCAGCTTAGCTTCCGGGACCAGCAGGTGGGACGAGCAGTACTTC. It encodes CASSLASGTSRWDEQYF.

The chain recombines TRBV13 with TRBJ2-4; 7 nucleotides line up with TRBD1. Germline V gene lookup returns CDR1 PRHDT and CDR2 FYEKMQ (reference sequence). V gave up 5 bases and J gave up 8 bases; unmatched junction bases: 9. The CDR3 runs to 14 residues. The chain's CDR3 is CASSQGQYEHIQYF. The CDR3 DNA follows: TGTGCCAGCAGCCAGGGACAGTATGAGCACATTCAGTACTTC.